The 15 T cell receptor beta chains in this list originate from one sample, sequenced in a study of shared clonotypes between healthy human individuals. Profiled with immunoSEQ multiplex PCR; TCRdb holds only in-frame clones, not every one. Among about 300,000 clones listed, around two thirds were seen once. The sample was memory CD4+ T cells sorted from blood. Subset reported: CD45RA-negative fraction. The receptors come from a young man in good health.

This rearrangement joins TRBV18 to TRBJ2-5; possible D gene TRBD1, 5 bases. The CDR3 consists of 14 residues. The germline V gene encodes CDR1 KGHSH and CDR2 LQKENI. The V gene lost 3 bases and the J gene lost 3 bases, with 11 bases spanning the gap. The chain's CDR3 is CASSPRVTEETQYF. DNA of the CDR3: TGTGCCAGCTCACCCAGGGTCACAGAAGAGACCCAGTACTTC.

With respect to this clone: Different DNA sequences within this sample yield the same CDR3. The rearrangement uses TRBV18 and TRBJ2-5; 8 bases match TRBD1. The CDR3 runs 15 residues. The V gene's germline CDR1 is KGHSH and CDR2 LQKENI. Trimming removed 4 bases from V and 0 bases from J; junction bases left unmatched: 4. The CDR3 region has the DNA TGTGCCAGCTCACTCGGGACAGGCCACCAAGAGACCCAGTACTTC. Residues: CASSLGTGHQETQYF.

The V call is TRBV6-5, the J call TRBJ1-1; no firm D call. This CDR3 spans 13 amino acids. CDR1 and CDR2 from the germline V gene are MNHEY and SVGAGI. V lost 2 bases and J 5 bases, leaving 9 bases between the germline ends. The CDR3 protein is CASSYRQNTEAFF. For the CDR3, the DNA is TGTGCCAGCAGTTACAGACAAAATACTGAAGCTTTCTTT.

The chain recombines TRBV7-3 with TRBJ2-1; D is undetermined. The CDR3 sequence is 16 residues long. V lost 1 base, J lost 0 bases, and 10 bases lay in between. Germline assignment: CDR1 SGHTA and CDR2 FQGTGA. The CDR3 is CASSLMVGSSYNEQFF. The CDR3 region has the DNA TGTGCCAGCAGCTTAATGGTGGGTAGCTCCTACAATGAGCAGTTCTTC.

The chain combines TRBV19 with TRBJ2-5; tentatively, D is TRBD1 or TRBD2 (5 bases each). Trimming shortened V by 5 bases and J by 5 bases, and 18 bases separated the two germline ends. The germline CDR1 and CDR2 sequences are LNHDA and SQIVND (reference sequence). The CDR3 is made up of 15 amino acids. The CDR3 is CASSPGAGHGETQYF. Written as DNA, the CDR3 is TGTGCCAGTAGTCCCGGGGCTGGCCACGGGGAGACCCAGTACTTC.

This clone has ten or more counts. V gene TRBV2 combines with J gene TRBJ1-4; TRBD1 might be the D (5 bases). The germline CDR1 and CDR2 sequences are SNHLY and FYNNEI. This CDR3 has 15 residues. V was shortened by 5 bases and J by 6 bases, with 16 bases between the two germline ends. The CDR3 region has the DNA TGTGCCAGCAGTTTCTCGAAGGGGTTCGATGAAAAACTGTTTTTT. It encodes CASSFSKGFDEKLFF.

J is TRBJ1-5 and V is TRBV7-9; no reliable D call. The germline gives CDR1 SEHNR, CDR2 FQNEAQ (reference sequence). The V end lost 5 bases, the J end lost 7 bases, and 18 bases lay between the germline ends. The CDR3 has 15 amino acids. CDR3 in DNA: TGTGCCAGCAGCGACCGCACAGTCTCCGGACAGCCCCAGCATTTT. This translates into CASSDRTVSGQPQHF.

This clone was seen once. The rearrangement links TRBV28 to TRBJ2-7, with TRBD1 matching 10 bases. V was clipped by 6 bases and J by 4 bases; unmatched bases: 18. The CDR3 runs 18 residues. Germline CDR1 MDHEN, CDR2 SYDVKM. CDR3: CASRPAGTGVLGVYEQYF. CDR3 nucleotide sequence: TGTGCCAGCAGACCCGCCGGGACAGGGGTACTTGGGGTGTACGAGCAGTACTTC. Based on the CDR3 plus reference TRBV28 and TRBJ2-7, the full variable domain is DVKVTQSSRYLVKRTGEKVFLECVQDMDHENMFWYRQDPGLGLRLIYFSYDVKMKEKGDIPEGYSVSREKKERFSLILESASTNQTSMYLCASRPAGTGVLGVYEQYFGPGTRLTVT.

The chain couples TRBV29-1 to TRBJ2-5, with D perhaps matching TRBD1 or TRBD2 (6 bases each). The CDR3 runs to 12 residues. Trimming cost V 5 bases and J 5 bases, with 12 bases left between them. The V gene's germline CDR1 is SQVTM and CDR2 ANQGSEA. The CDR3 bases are TGCAGCGTTTTAAGGGGGGTGGAGACCCAGTACTTC. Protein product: CSVLRGVETQYF.

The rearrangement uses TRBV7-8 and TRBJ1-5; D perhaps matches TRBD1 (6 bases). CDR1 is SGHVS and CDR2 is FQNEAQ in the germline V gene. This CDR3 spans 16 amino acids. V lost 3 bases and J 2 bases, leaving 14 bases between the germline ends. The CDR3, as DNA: TGTGCCAGCAGCTTTTCTGGGGGCGCTGGCAATCAGCCCCAGCATTTT. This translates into CASSFSGGAGNQPQHF.

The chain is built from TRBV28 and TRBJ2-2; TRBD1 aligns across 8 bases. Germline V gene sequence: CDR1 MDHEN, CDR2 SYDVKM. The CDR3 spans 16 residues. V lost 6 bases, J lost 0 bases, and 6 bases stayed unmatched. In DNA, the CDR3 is TGTGCCAGCAGAGCAGGGGGCTCGGCGAACACCGGGGAGCTGTTTTTT. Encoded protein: CASRAGGSANTGELFF.

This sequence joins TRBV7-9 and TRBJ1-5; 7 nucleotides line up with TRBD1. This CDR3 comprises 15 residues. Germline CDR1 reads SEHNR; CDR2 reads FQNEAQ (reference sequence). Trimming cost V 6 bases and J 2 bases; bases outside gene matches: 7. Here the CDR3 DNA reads TGTGCCAGCAGTACCACAGGGGTTGGCAATCAGCCCCAGCATTTT. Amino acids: CASSTTGVGNQPQHF.

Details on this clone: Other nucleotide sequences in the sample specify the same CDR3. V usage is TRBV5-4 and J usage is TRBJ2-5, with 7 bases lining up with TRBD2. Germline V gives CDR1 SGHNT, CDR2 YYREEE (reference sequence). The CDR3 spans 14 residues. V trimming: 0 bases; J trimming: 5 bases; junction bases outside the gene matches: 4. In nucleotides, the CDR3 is TGTGCCAGCAGCTTGGGACTAGCTCAGGAGACCCAGTACTTC. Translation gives CASSLGLAQETQYF.

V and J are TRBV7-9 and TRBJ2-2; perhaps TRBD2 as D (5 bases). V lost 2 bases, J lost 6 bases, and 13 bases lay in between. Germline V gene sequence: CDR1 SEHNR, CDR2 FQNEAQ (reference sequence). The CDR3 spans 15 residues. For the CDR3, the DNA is TGTGCCAGCAGCTTATCGGCGGAGGCGGCCGGGGAGCTGTTTTTT. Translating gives CASSLSAEAAGELFF.

The CDR3 protein is CASSSYRAPGELFF. The DNA for the CDR3 is TGTGCCAGCAGCAGCTACAGGGCTCCCGGGGAGCTGTTTTTT. J is TRBJ2-2 and V is TRBV7-2; maybe TRBD1 (6 bases). The V end was cut by 5 bases, the J end by 6 bases, with 13 bases between. Germline V gene data show CDR1 as SGHTA and CDR2 as FQGNSA. The CDR3 extends over 14 amino acids.